This T cell receptor beta chain derives from a study of ipilimumab plus nivolumab after autologous stem cell transplantation. Study-wide context: A median of roughly eight nivolumab and five or six ipilimumab doses were given. DLBCL patients had primary refractory or relapsed disease.

The repertoire was sequenced with immunoSEQ multiplex PCR; TCRdb's copy has only in-frame clones and lacks some. Of fewer than 95,000 clones in the sample, about 83% were seen once. Patients got ipilimumab 1 mg/kg beginning 14 to 28 days post-transplant. V was clipped by 0 bases and J by 5 bases; unmatched bases: 9. In germline, CDR1 is SGHRS, CDR2 YFSETQ. The CDR3 has 16 residues. The chain employs TRBV5-1 and TRBJ2-7; 9 bases are shared with TRBD1. The receptor was derived from a male donor with diffuse large B-cell lymphoma. The starting material was PBMCs, obtained in a trial of ipilimumab plus nivolumab as post-transplant consolidation. In DNA form, the CDR3 reads TGCGCCAGCAGCTTGGGCAGGGACAGGGTTCGGAACGAGCAGTACTTC. This gives the protein CASSLGRDRVRNEQYF.